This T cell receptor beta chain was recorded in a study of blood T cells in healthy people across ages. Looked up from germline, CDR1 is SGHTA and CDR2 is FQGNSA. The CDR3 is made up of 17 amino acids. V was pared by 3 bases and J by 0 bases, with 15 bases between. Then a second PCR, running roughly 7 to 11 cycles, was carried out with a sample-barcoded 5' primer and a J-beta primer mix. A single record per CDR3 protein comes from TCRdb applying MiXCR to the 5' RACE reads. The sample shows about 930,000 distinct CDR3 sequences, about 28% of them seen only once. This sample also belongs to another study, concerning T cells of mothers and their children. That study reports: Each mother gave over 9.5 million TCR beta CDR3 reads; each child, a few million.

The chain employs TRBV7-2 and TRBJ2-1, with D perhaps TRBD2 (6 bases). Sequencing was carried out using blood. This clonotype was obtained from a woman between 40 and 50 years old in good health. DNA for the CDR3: TGTGCCAGCAGCTTGGTCAGTGGGGGGAGCTCCTACAATGAGCAGTTCTTC. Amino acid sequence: CASSLVSGGSSYNEQFF.